These 13 T cell receptor beta chains share one sample of origin, sequenced in a study of blood T cells in healthy people across ages. It was with a sample-barcoded 5' primer and a J-beta primer mix that a second PCR of roughly 6 to 11 cycles was run. One entry per CDR3 protein, called by TCRdb with MiXCR from the 5' RACE reads. The sample has fewer than 2 million distinct CDR3 sequences, about 39% seen once; the top ten hold more than 20%. The sample comprised blood. The receptor source for this set is a human donor in good health.

This chain connects TRBV4-1 to TRBJ1-6, with 8 positions matching TRBD1. CDR1 is MGHRA and CDR2 is YSYEKL in the germline V gene. CDR3 length: 17 residues. V was clipped by 1 base and J by 7 bases; unmatched bases: 9. The CDR3 reads CASSQGSSRGQNSPLHF. CDR3 nucleotide sequence: TGCGCCAGCAGCCAAGGATCCTCCAGGGGGCAGAATTCACCCCTCCACTTT.

This clonotype was detected many times. The V call is TRBV6-2 or TRBV6-3, the J call TRBJ2-1, with D unresolved. Germline V gene lookup returns CDR1 MNHEY and CDR2 SVGEGT. The CDR3 has 13 residues. V was pared by 3 bases and J by 3 bases, with 6 bases between. The DNA for the CDR3 is TGTGCCAGCAGTTATCGCAGCTACAATGAGCAGTTCTTC. It is translated as CASSYRSYNEQFF.

V and J are TRBV2 and TRBJ2-5, with D perhaps matching TRBD2 (6 bases). The CDR3 has 15 amino acids. V lost 4 bases and J lost 3, with 15 bases in between. Germline loops: CDR1 SNHLY, CDR2 FYNNEI. The chain's CDR3 is CASSGRERTKETQYF. The CDR3 nucleotides are TGTGCCAGCAGTGGTCGGGAGCGGACAAAAGAGACCCAGTACTTC.

CDR3 bases: TGCGCCAGCAGCCAAGATGTTTTTAACGAAAACGAGCAGTACTTC. Its translation is CASSQDVFNENEQYF. This chain uses TRBV4-3 with TRBJ2-7; D call uncertain. V was pared by 0 bases and J by 5 bases, with 14 bases between. The CDR3 extends over 15 amino acids. Looked up from germline, CDR1 is LGHNA and CDR2 is YSLEER.

This clonotype has only one observation. The genes are TRBV28 and TRBJ1-5, with TRBD1 matching 7 bases. The germline V gene encodes CDR1 MDHEN and CDR2 SYDVKM. The CDR3 extends over 16 amino acids. V lost 4 bases to trimming and J lost 0 bases; unmatched junction nucleotides: 6. The CDR3 loop reads CASSSGTAVSNQPQHF. The CDR3 DNA follows: TGTGCCAGCAGTTCAGGGACAGCAGTTAGCAATCAGCCCCAGCATTTT.

The genes are TRBV6-2 or TRBV6-3 and TRBJ2-3, with unresolved D. This CDR3 region has 14 residues. Trimming took off 4 bases at V and 5 bases at J, with 13 bases between the two ends. The germline V gene has CDR1 MNHEY and CDR2 SVGEGT. The CDR3 reads CASSSYVGIDTQYF. The CDR3, as DNA: TGTGCCAGCAGTTCCTACGTGGGGATAGATACGCAGTATTTT.

J is TRBJ2-3 and V is TRBV13; the D gene is possibly TRBD2 (5 bases). Germline CDR1 PRHDT, CDR2 FYEKMQ (reference sequence). The CDR3 covers 14 residues. Trimming removed 3 bases from V and 4 bases from J, with 11 bases in between. The CDR3 spells CASSFERVPDTQYF. The CDR3, as DNA: TGTGCCAGCAGCTTCGAGAGGGTTCCAGATACGCAGTATTTT.

This clonotype appeared a single time. The chain uses TRBV7-2 and TRBJ2-1; D is undetermined. Trimming cost V 3 bases and J 5 bases, with 8 bases left between them. The CDR3 runs 13 residues. Germline lookup yields CDR1 SGHTA and CDR2 FQGNSA. Here the CDR3 DNA reads TGTGCCAGCAGCTTGCTTAGGCACAATGAGCAGTTCTTC. Protein product: CASSLLRHNEQFF.

This clonotype turned up a few times. The chain recombines TRBV12-3 or TRBV12-4 with TRBJ1-4; D is possibly TRBD1 (6 bases). Deletions cut 5 bases from V and 0 bases from J, with 10 bases between. The CDR3 is made up of 15 amino acids. Here the CDR3 DNA reads TGTGCCAGCAGTCCTTGGACAGCAACTAATGAAAAACTGTTTTTT. Translated: CASSPWTATNEKLFF.

The J gene is TRBJ2-7, the V gene TRBV20-1; 12 bases are shared with TRBD2. The trim removed 2 bases at V and 3 bases at J, leaving 8 bases unmatched. CDR3 length: 16 amino acids. Germline CDR1 and CDR2: DFQATT and SNEGSKA (reference sequence). CDR3 bases: TGCAGTGCTAGAACCGGACTAGCGGGGCGCAACTACGAGCAGTACTTC. Translated, it gives CSARTGLAGRNYEQYF.

Only a few counts were recorded for this clonotype. The rearrangement links TRBV20-1 to TRBJ2-3; D is uncertain. V was cut by 3 bases and J by 6 bases, with 10 bases left in between. Germline CDR1 reads DFQATT; CDR2 reads SNEGSKA (reference sequence). This CDR3 is 12 amino acids long. The CDR3 is CSASPVRDTQYF. The CDR3 coding sequence is TGCAGTGCTAGTCCAGTGAGGGATACGCAGTATTTT.

Regarding this clonotype: A much larger clone lies one base from this, so it may be a read error. The chain joins TRBV29-1 to TRBJ2-3; D gene uncertain. This CDR3 comprises 16 residues. Germline V gives CDR1 SQVTM, CDR2 ANQGSEA. V was trimmed by 0 bases and J by 9 bases, leaving 22 bases between them. The CDR3 spells CSVEDLVTLAGSTQYF. CDR3 nucleotide sequence: TGCAGCGTTGAAGATCTGGTGACTCTGGCTGGTAGCACGCAGTATTTT.

J is TRBJ1-1 and V is TRBV12-3 or TRBV12-4, with 8 bases aligning to TRBD1. The CDR3 consists of 16 residues. V shed 6 bases and J 2 bases; nucleotides not matched to a gene: 11. The CDR3 is CASRPQGAAGNTEAFF. The CDR3 coding sequence is TGTGCCAGCAGACCCCAGGGGGCGGCGGGTAACACTGAAGCTTTCTTT.